This T cell receptor (beta chain) was observed in a study of OX40 agonist ivuxolimab in advanced cancers. Whole-study context: A mean age of 60 years, range about 20 to 85, was recorded, and 80% to 90% were male.

The method was immunoSEQ multiplex PCR; TCRdb's version includes in-frame clones alone and lacks a portion of them. The data show around 100,000 clones, with 90% seen just once and around 0.16% held by the top ten. Exclusion of a patient followed from autoimmune disease history or systemic immunosuppression. Between the trimmed V and J ends, which lost 2 bases and 2 bases, there was a span of 15 bases. The CDR3 spans 16 residues. The germline V gene encodes CDR1 MDHEN and CDR2 SYDVKM. About this clone itself: Antigen unknown.

Study results and limitations: Among the lowest levels of clonal expansion were found in partial responders at 0.1-3.0 mg/kg.

The starting material was CD4+ or CD8+ T cells sorted from blood, obtained in a trial of the OX40 agonist ivuxolimab. This receptor was taken from an adult with an advanced solid tumor such as melanoma, head and neck, liver or kidney cancer. The V call is TRBV28, the J call TRBJ2-5; D might be TRBD1 (6 bases). The DNA of the CDR3 is TGTGCCAGCAGTTTAGGGGGCAGTAGATCACAAGAGACCCAGTACTTC. Protein product: CASSLGGSRSQETQYF.